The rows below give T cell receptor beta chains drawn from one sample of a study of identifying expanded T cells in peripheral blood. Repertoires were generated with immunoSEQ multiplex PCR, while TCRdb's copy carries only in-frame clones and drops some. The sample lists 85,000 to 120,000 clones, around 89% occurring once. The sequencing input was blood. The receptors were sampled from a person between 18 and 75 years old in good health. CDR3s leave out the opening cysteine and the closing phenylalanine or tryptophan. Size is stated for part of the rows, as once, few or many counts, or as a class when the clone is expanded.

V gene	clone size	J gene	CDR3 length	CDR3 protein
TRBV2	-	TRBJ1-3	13	ASRTGSGPGNTIY
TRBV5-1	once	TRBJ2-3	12	ASKDREGADTQY
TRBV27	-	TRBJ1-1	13	ASSLLGTEDTEAF
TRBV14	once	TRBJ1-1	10	ASSQAGSEAF
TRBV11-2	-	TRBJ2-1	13	ASSLDFGTSDEQF
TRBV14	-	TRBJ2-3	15	ASSQDRTSGVGDTQY
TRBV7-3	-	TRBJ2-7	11	ASSSGGMNEQY
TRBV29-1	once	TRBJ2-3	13	SVETSGESTDTQY
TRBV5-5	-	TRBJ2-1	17	ASSLAPRPSGEEDNEQF
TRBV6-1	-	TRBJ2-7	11	ASTATGPYEQY
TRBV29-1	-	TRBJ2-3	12	SVVRQGGTDTQY
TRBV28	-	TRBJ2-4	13	ASSSVGSGRDIQY
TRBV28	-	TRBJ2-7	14	ASSLDRIVRASEQY
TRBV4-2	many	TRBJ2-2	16	ASSQHKAGGQSAGELF
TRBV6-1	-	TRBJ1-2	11	ASSESSWEEAA
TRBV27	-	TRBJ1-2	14	ASSLRPGTGNYGYT
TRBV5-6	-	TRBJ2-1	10	ASSLGEGRQF
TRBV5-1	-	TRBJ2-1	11	ASSPGTANEQF
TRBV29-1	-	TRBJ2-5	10	SVDTAQPTQY
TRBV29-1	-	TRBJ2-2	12	SVERIAATGELF
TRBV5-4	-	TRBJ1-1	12	ASSSVGGNTEAF
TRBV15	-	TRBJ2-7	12	ATSRENHPYEQY
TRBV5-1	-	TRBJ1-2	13	ASGESAGLVHGYT
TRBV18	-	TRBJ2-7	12	ASSPGSGDREQY
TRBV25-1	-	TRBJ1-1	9	ASSVQDEAF
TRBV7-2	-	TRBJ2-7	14	ASSLEGRGFSYEQY
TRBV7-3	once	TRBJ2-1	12	ASSLTGTKNQQF
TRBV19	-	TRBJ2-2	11	ASRGAGTGELF
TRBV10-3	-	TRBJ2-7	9	AGRTDYEQY
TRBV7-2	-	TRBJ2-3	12	ASSLDGRRGTQY
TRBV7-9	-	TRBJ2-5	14	ASSYRLAGLEETQY
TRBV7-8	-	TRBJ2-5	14	ASSLLLAGFQETQY
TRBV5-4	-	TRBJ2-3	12	ASSSGQTTDTQY
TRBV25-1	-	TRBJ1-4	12	ASSKQGDYEKLF
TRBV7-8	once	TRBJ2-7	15	ASSSVAGTGGPLEQY
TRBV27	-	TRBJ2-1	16	ASTKQFWTENSYNEQF
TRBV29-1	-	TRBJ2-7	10	SSRDRSYEQY
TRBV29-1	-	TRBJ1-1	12	SVEDRTGNTEAF
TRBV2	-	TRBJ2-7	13	ASSEMPDRGREQY
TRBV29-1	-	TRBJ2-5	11	SVPQGALATQY
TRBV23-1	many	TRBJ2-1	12	ASSRLPCDNEQF
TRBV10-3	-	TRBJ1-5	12	AISESQGNQPQH
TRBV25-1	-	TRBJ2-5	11	ASSVAGEETQY
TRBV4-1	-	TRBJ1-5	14	ASSQDKAGTNQPQH
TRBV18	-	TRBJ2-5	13	ASSPRDRVQETQY
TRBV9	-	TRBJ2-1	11	ASSAGHRNEQF
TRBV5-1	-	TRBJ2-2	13	ASREGTSSTGELF
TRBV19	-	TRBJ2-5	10	ASSIEGSAQY
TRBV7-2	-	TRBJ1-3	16	ASSLANRGGRSGNTIY
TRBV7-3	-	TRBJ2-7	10	ASSLYPPEQY
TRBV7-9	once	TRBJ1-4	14	ASSSDEGRWNEKLF
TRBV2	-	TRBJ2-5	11	ASSDPGEETQY
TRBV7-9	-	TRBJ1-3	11	ASSLASGNTIY
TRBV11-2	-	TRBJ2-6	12	ASSPPYGANVLT
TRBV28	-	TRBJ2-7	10	ASSFSLYEQY
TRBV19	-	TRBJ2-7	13	ASSTLAGADYEQY
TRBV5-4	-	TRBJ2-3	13	ASSSPGGPADTQY
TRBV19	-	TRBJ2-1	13	ASSIGRDLNNEQF
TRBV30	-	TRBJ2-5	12	AWALGDLQGTQY